This T cell receptor (beta chain) was found in a study of CD8+CD57+ T cells in acquired aplastic anemia. Turning to the study itself: Recorded DNA amounts for sorted CD4+ and CD8+ cells had an average of approximately 2.9 ug.

Points on this clonotype: The antigen is not known.

The study, taken as a whole, reports: Found in both controls and patients were some 31 CD8+ CDR3 sequences.

The study profiled TCR beta VDJ and CDR3 using genomic DNA as template. TCRdb recomputed calls from the reads with MiXCR, one row per CDR3 protein. The repertoire holds more than 250,000 distinct CDR3 sequences, with 55% to 60% as singletons. The germline V gene encodes CDR1 ENHRY and CDR2 SYGVKD. The CDR3 is 12 residues long. J was trimmed by 7 bases and V by 2 bases; bases with no gene match: 1. Sequencing was done on a sample of sorted CD4+, CD8+, or CD8+CD57+ T cells (not recorded which) from PBMCs. The sequence derives from a human donor with severe aplastic anemia or a healthy control (not recorded which). The rearrangement joins TRBV10-3 to TRBJ1-1; 7 positions agree with TRBD1. CDR3 in DNA: TGTGCCATCAGTGAGCAGGGGGATGAAGCTTTCTTT. Translation: CAISEQGDEAFF.